This paragraph covers one T cell receptor (beta chain) sequence. There is no known antigen for this receptor. Base qualities are not at hand, and no much larger clone is one base apart. This record belongs to a study of human T cells and chemical hapten exposure (dated by TCRdb to the early 2020s). A note on the overall study: For sensitization, 2% DPC in acetone was applied to a 2 cm by 2 cm area of upper inner arm skin. Patients additionally received weekly therapeutic DPC doses to the scalp throughout the approximately 25-week study period. Patch tests used Finn chambers with 0.01% DPC on the upper back, scored after 6 days by International Contact Dermatitis Research Group standards. Alopecia areata with under or over 50% scalp involvement, alopecia totalis and alopecia universalis were represented in the patient cohort, which was mostly female. The libraries were sequenced as a pool, and the TCR yield per sample differed mostly because of small variations in library volumes within the pool. The study tracked peripheral blood TCR repertoire changes in vivo during primary and secondary sensitization to the hapten diphenylcyclopropenone (DPC) in alopecia patients. Blood was sampled from patients pre-sensitization (week 0) and at 2, 6 and about 24 weeks after DPC sensitization. For TCR sequencing, blood came from over 25 alopecia patients at anywhere from one to four time points (pre-sensitization, 2, 6 and 24 weeks).

Per the publication, the time point label means: pre-sensitization, week 0. The sample's treatment or condition, from its label and the paper: therapeutic diphenylcyclopropenone sensitization with weekly scalp DPC. At every patch-test visit, the blood draw took place before the patch test was put on. Patients were eligible if aged 18 to 70, diagnosed with alopecia and judged suitable for DPC therapy, and pregnant patients were excluded. Total RNA was extracted from unfractionated whole blood that had been collected in Tempus Blood RNA tubes. What the study reported, not specific to this receptor: A positive correlation was found between the number of PT1 expanded TCRs and patch test score, with significance reached at thresholds 8, 16 and 32 but not 4. After repeated subsampling, the strength of the expansion versus patch-test correlation and the threshold at which it became significant changed. Significantly more large CDR3 similarity clusters were formed by expanded TCRs than by pre-sensitization or healthy control sets, consistent with antigen-driven responses. All patients had alopecia, a presumed autoimmune disease, so their immune response might differ from that of healthy individuals. DPC sensitization did not change the number of TCRs with a frequency above 1 in 1000, and there was no evidence of changes in global repertoire structure.

From the cysteine up to the phenylalanine, the CDR3 has a length of 14 residues. Here the CDR3 DNA is all that survives: 42 bases in frame from base 1. CDR1 is given as SGHRS and CDR2 as YFSETQ, both from the germline V gene. V is clipped by 2 bases and J by 4 bases, and the sequence between their germline boundaries is 12 bases long. The method behind the library was RACE. Sequencing instrument: NextSeq 500. During library preparation, unique molecular identifiers were attached to individual cDNA molecules so that TCRs could be counted quantitatively and reproducibly. Both TCR alpha and TCR beta chains were sequenced from each blood RNA sample. Concerning the study's data processing: A median of around 96,000 TCRs per sample was observed, with a range of about 20,000 to 700,000. V, J and CDR3 annotation of the TCR reads was performed with the Decombinator software suite. For the PS versus PT1 abundance plots, all samples were subsampled to the same number of TCRs (28,000). TCRs were defined as expanded if absent before sensitization and observed at least eight times at the 2-week time point. Clones were called with MiXCR by TCRdb after fastp trimmed the public reads at Q25, and only in-frame beta chains were retained. Each entry is one CDR3 protein sequence, shown with its most common DNA and genes. TCRdb's processing, not the study's, gives the V and J calls here. This sample lists about 250,000 distinct CDR3 sequences; around 7% were detected once. The ten biggest clones cover more than 0.95% of the sample.

This receptor was taken from a man aged 18-30 years with alopecia areata. Some clones in this sample may be carry-over from other donors' samples. Recombination connected TRBV5-1 to TRBJ1-1; TRBD1 is perhaps the D gene, given 5 matching bases. The sample consisted of whole blood, taken in connection with sensitization to the hapten diphenylcyclopropenone (DPC). The CDR3 protein is CASSLGERATEAFF. The bases are TGCGCCAGCAGCTTAGGGGAGCGGGCCACTGAAGCTTTCTTT. The reference TRBV5-1 and TRBJ1-1 proteins fill in what lies around the CDR3, so the full variable domain reads KAGVTQTPRYLIKTRGQQVTLSCSPISGHRSVSWYQQTPGQGLQFLFEYFSETQRNKGNFPGRFSGRQFSNSRSEMNVSTLELGDSALYLCASSLGERATEAFFGQGTRLTVV.